The TCR beta chain under discussion was sequenced for a study of cytomegalovirus exposure and HLA in healthy donors. In germline, CDR1 is SGHTA, CDR2 FQGNSA. The CDR3 sequence is 12 residues long. The assay was immunoSEQ multiplex PCR, and TCRdb's table has in-frame clones only and misses some. The table has roughly 350,000 clones, more than 80% seen once. On this clone: At one end the junction does not follow the germline gene, possibly because of a read error.

Sequenced: PBMCs. This clonotype originated in a woman aged 18 to 35 in good health and CMV-seronegative. The chain couples TRBV7-2 to TRBJ2-7, with no clear D. The CDR3: CASTLQTYEQYF. As DNA, the CDR3 is TGTGCCAGCACCTTACAGACCTACGAGCAGTACTTC.